This T cell receptor (beta chain) was found in a study of beta chain features in type 1 diabetes. The study, taken as a whole, reports: VDJ junctions from type 1 diabetes patients carried fewer insertions and larger deletions. For patients, the naive, central memory and Treg TCRB repertoires appeared more alike than for healthy donors. A moderate, significant TCRB CDR3 shortening appeared in type 1 diabetes across four CD4+ subsets.

The CDR3 runs 16 residues. The germline CDR1 and CDR2 sequences are MGHDK and SYGVNS. V dropped 6 bases and J dropped 6 bases, with 21 bases sitting between them. This clone was observed a few times. Its target is unknown. Reverse transcribing all isolated RNA meant expressed TCRB transcripts were sequenced. TCRdb's table, derived via immunoSEQ multiplex PCR, lists solely in-frame clones and lacks some. The table lists hundreds of thousands of clones, about an eighth of them singletons, with just under 0.04% in the top ten. The sample consisted of naive CD4+ T cells from blood. The rearrangement links TRBV25-1 to TRBJ2-1; D possibly corresponds to TRBD2 (5 bases). This clonotype was obtained from a man younger than 35 with type 1 diabetes. The CDR3 region has the DNA TGTGCCAGCAGCAGCACGGCCGTTCGGGATCGCAATGAGCAGTTCTTC. It encodes CASSSTAVRDRNEQFF.